This T cell receptor beta chain was recovered during a study of blood T cell repertoires in COVID-19. Whole-study context: Samples of COVID-19 (acute and convalescent) were obtained from the United States, Italy and Spain. PBMCs, B-cell-depleted T cells, or T cells provided the cDNA or gDNA that made up the material.

The table lists this clone with a count of one. V shed 5 bases, J shed 4 bases, and the junction held 8 bases outside the gene matches. The V gene's germline CDR1 is LNHNV and CDR2 YYDKDF (reference sequence). CDR3 length equals 16 residues. In the authors' workflow: It was from reference gene primer amplification that nucleated cell counts were estimated. Profiling relied on immunoSEQ multiplex PCR, and the TCRdb table lists in-frame clones only, not all of them. V, J and clone size are those of that table, while D and trimming were read from the DNA. In the table there are fewer than 110,000 clones, nearly 90% of which are singletons.

The sample consisted of peripheral blood. The TCR sequence derives from a man in his fifties in a cohort sampled during active COVID-19. The chain recombines TRBV15 with TRBJ2-2, with 9 bases aligning to TRBD1. CDR3 residues: CATSAQGARGTGELFF. The CDR3 nucleotides are TGTGCCACCAGCGCACAGGGGGCGCGGGGCACCGGGGAGCTGTTTTTT. Full variable domain (missing parts from reference TRBV15 and TRBJ2-2): DAMVIQNPRYQVTQFGKPVTLSCSQTLNHNVMYWYQQKSSQAPKLLFHYYDKDFNNEADTPDNFQSRRPNTSFCFLDIRSPGLGDTAMYLCATSAQGARGTGELFFGEGSRLTVL.